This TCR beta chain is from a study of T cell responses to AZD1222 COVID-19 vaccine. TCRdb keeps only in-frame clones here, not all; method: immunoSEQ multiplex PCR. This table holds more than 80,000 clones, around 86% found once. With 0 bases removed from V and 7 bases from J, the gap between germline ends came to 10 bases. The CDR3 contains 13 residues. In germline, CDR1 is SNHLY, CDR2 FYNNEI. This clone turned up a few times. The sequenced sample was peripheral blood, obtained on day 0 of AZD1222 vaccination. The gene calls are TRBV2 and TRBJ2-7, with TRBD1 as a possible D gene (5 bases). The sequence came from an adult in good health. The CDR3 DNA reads TGTGCCAGCAGTGAAGCCAGGGCGGAGGAGCAGTACTTC. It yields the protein CASSEARAEEQYF.